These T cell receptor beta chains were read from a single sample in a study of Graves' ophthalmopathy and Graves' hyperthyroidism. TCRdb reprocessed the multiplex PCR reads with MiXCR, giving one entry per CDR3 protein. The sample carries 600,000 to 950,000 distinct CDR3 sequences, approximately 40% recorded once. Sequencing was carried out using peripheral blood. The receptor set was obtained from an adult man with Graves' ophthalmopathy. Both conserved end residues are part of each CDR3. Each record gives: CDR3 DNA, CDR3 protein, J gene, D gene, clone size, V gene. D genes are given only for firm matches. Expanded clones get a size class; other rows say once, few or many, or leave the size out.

DNA: TGTGCCAGCAGCTTAGATCCTCTCGCTGAAGCTTTCTTT
CDR3: CASSLDPLAEAFF
J: TRBJ1-1
D: .
size: .
V: TRBV7-6

DNA: TGTGCCATCAGTGGACGGGACACCTATGGCTACACCTTC
CDR3: CAISGRDTYGYTF
J: TRBJ1-2
D: .
size: .
V: TRBV10-3

DNA: TGTGCCAGCAGGAGGACAGGGGGCGAGGGCAATCAGCCCCAGCATTTT
CDR3: CASRRTGGEGNQPQHF
J: TRBJ1-5
D: TRBD1
size: many
V: TRBV24-1

DNA: TGTGCCAGCAGCGGATCTAGGGCGGAAGAGACCCAGTACTTC
CDR3: CASSGSRAEETQYF
J: TRBJ2-5
D: .
size: many
V: TRBV9

DNA: TGCGCCAGCAGCCTGGGACTAGCGGAATCTCGCGAGCAGTACTTC
CDR3: CASSLGLAESREQYF
J: TRBJ2-7
D: TRBD2
size: .
V: TRBV5-1

DNA: TGTGCCTGGAGTGGGGGACAGGGAGAGACCCAGTACTTC
CDR3: CAWSGGQGETQYF
J: TRBJ2-5
D: TRBD1
size: .
V: TRBV30

DNA: TGTGCCAGCAGGGCAGGGTACTCTGGAAACACCATATATTTT
CDR3: CASRAGYSGNTIYF
J: TRBJ1-3
D: .
size: .
V: TRBV7-6

DNA: TGTGCCAGCAGCTTTATAGACGCCGGGGAGCTGTTTTTT
CDR3: CASSFIDAGELFF
J: TRBJ2-2
D: .
size: .
V: TRBV5-4

DNA: TGCAGTGCTAGCAGGGGTAATCAGCCCCAGCAGTACTTC
CDR3: CSASRGNQPQQYF
J: TRBJ2-7
D: .
size: .
V: TRBV20-1

DNA: TGTGCCACCAGTGCCTCTGACAGGGACGAGACCCAGTACTTC
CDR3: CATSASDRDETQYF
J: TRBJ2-5
D: TRBD1
size: many
V: TRBV24-1

DNA: TGTGCCAGCAGTCATGGACAACGTTCACCCCTCCACTTT
CDR3: CASSHGQRSPLHF
J: TRBJ1-6
D: .
size: many
V: TRBV28

DNA: TGTGCCATCAGTGAGCCGCGGGGGGCGAACACTGAAGCTTTCTTT
CDR3: CAISEPRGANTEAFF
J: TRBJ1-1
D: .
size: many
V: TRBV10-3

DNA: TGCAGCGTCCAGCCCGGGACAGGGGAACAGACCCAGTACTTC
CDR3: CSVQPGTGEQTQYF
J: TRBJ2-5
D: TRBD1
size: many
V: TRBV29-1

DNA: TGTGCCAGCAGTGAGACACGGGACAGTGGTTCACCCCTCCACTTT
CDR3: CASSETRDSGSPLHF
J: TRBJ1-6
D: TRBD1
size: few
V: TRBV10-3

DNA: TGTGCCAGCAGTGACACGGGACAGAACACCGGGGAGCTGTTTTTT
CDR3: CASSDTGQNTGELFF
J: TRBJ2-2
D: .
size: .
V: TRBV6-5

DNA: TGTGCCAGTAGTGTGGACAGGGGTGGAGGCTACACCTTC
CDR3: CASSVDRGGGYTF
J: TRBJ1-2
D: TRBD1
size: many
V: TRBV19

DNA: TGTGCCAGCACACACTCGGCCGGGGGAATGCTCACTGAAGCTTTCTTT
CDR3: CASTHSAGGMLTEAFF
J: TRBJ1-1
D: .
size: .
V: TRBV27

DNA: TGCAGCGTACAGACAGGGCGCACTGAAGCTTTCTTT
CDR3: CSVQTGRTEAFF
J: TRBJ1-1
D: TRBD1
size: .
V: TRBV29-1

DNA: TGCAGTGTTTCGGACCCCTACGAGCAGTACTTC
CDR3: CSVSDPYEQYF
J: TRBJ2-7
D: .
size: many
V: TRBV20-1

DNA: TGTGCCAGCGGGTTTCGGAGACGGCATAACTATGGCTACACCTTC
CDR3: CASGFRRRHNYGYTF
J: TRBJ1-2
D: .
size: .
V: TRBV12-3/TRBV12-4

DNA: TGTGCCAGCAGTTTGGGGACAGGTGGGAAGCCCCAGCATTTT
CDR3: CASSLGTGGKPQHF
J: TRBJ1-5
D: TRBD1
size: .
V: TRBV24-1

DNA: TGTGCCACTAAAGCCCCGGGGTTAACGGGCTACGAGCAGTACTTC
CDR3: CATKAPGLTGYEQYF
J: TRBJ2-7
D: .
size: .
V: TRBV7-9

DNA: TGTGCCAGCAGCTTCCCGGGCGGAACGGGGGAGCAGTACTTC
CDR3: CASSFPGGTGEQYF
J: TRBJ2-7
D: .
size: many
V: TRBV7-9

DNA: TGTGCTCCCTGGGACAGGGTTTACGAGCAGTACTTC
CDR3: CAPWDRVYEQYF
J: TRBJ2-7
D: TRBD1
size: few
V: TRBV19

DNA: TGTGCCAGCAGACAGGACCATCAGCCCCAGCATTTT
CDR3: CASRQDHQPQHF
J: TRBJ1-5
D: .
size: many
V: TRBV2

DNA: TGTGCCAGCAGCCAAGGAAGCGGGAGGGGACAAGAGACCCAGTACTTC
CDR3: CASSQGSGRGQETQYF
J: TRBJ2-5
D: TRBD2
size: .
V: TRBV7-2

DNA: TGCACCGTAGGACAGGGGGACTATGGCTACACCTTC
CDR3: CTVGQGDYGYTF
J: TRBJ1-2
D: TRBD1
size: .
V: TRBV29-1

DNA: TGTGCCAGTAGTTCTTGGACGAGGAGAGAGACCCAGTACTTC
CDR3: CASSSWTRRETQYF
J: TRBJ2-5
D: .
size: .
V: TRBV19

DNA: TGTGCCAGCAGCTTAGGGGGCCGTTGCGGGCAGTACTTC
CDR3: CASSLGGRCGQYF
J: TRBJ2-7
D: .
size: once
V: TRBV7-8

DNA: TGCAGTGCTAAAGGACAGGCAAGCTCCTACGAGCAGTACTTC
CDR3: CSAKGQASSYEQYF
J: TRBJ2-7
D: TRBD1
size: few
V: TRBV20-1

DNA: TGTGCCAGCTCGGTGGGGGGAACGGGAGAGACCCAGTACTTC
CDR3: CASSVGGTGETQYF
J: TRBJ2-5
D: .
size: many
V: TRBV7-3

DNA: .
CDR3: CASSGDTFGSGANVLAF
J: TRBJ2-6
D: .
size: many
V: TRBV25-1

DNA: TGTGCCAGCAGTTTCGTGACAGGGGGCGGTGAAGCTTTCTTT
CDR3: CASSFVTGGGEAFF
J: TRBJ1-1
D: TRBD1
size: .
V: TRBV12-3/TRBV12-4

DNA: TGTGCCAGCAGCTTAGCGTTGGATGGCTACACCTTC
CDR3: CASSLALDGYTF
J: TRBJ1-2
D: .
size: many
V: TRBV7-2

DNA: TGTGCCAGCAGTACATCAGGGGGAGGCACTGAAGCTTTCTTT
CDR3: CASSTSGGGTEAFF
J: TRBJ1-1
D: TRBD1
size: few
V: TRBV27

DNA: TGCAGTGCTCGGACTAGCGGGATTACCTACGAGCAGTACTTC
CDR3: CSARTSGITYEQYF
J: TRBJ2-7
D: TRBD2
size: .
V: TRBV20-1

DNA: TGTGCCAGCGGGGGGGGTGCTGGGGCCAACGTCCTGACTTTC
CDR3: CASGGGAGANVLTF
J: TRBJ2-6
D: TRBD2
size: few
V: TRBV19

DNA: TGTGCCAGCAGCTTGGGTAGCGGGAGGGCCTCCTACGAGCAGTACTTC
CDR3: CASSLGSGRASYEQYF
J: TRBJ2-7
D: TRBD2
size: few
V: TRBV5-8

DNA: TGTGCCAGCACCCGCGACCGGACAGGGGGAGGTGGCTACACCTTC
CDR3: CASTRDRTGGGGYTF
J: TRBJ1-2
D: TRBD1
size: .
V: TRBV7-9

DNA: TGCAGTGCTACTACTAGGAAGAACACCGGGGAGCTGTTTTTT
CDR3: CSATTRKNTGELFF
J: TRBJ2-2
D: .
size: .
V: TRBV20-1

DNA: TGTGCCAGCAGCGTATCCCCACAGGGGCCCAATTCACCCCTCCACTTT
CDR3: CASSVSPQGPNSPLHF
J: TRBJ1-6
D: TRBD1
size: many
V: TRBV9